The 15 T cell receptor beta chains below all came from one sample that was sequenced in a study of control samples from healthy donors and cancer patients. Sequenced by immunoSEQ multiplex PCR; TCRdb stores in-frame clones only, minus some. The table has about 54,000 clones, around 97% seen once; the top ten hold roughly 1.8%. The material sequenced was blood. Receptors were obtained from a woman aged 30 to 39 in good health.

V is TRBV10-1 and J is TRBJ2-1; 10 bases are shared with TRBD2. The CDR3 is 17 residues long. V trimming: 2 bases; J trimming: 2 bases; junction bases outside the gene matches: 6. Per the germline V gene, CDR1 is WNHNN and CDR2 is SYGVQD (reference sequence). CDR3 coding DNA: TGCGCCAGCAGTGAGAAGATAGGACTAGCGGCCTACAATGAGCAGTTCTTC. This translates into CASSEKIGLAAYNEQFF.

This clone was found once. The chain carries TRBV7-9 and TRBJ2-7, with a weak D call TRBD2 (5 bases). Germline assignment: CDR1 SEHNR and CDR2 FQNEAQ (reference sequence). The CDR3 is made up of 15 amino acids. Deletions cut 1 base from V and 2 bases from J, with 12 bases between. The CDR3 DNA follows: TGTGCCAGCAGCTTAGGTTTGACTACAACCTACGAGCAGTACTTC. This sequence encodes CASSLGLTTTYEQYF.

The J gene is TRBJ2-2, the V gene TRBV19, with a possible D match to TRBD1 (5 bases). There are 14 residues in the CDR3. V dropped 6 bases and J dropped 1 base, with 9 bases sitting between them. Germline V gene sequence: CDR1 LNHDA, CDR2 SQIVND (reference sequence). Here the CDR3 DNA reads TGTGCCAGTAGGTGGGGCGTGAACACCGGGGAGCTGTTTTTT. Translating gives CASRWGVNTGELFF.

The chain joins TRBV18 to TRBJ2-3, with D perhaps TRBD2 (5 bases). V lost 6 bases and J 2 bases, leaving 24 bases between the germline ends. Germline V gene sequence: CDR1 KGHSH, CDR2 LQKENI. The CDR3 extends over 18 amino acids. As DNA, the CDR3 is TGTGCCAGCTCTCGAGGAGTCGGCGGGCTTGGGAACACAGATACGCAGTATTTT. Its protein product is CASSRGVGGLGNTDTQYF.

The chain recombines TRBV19 with TRBJ2-7; TRBD2 aligns across 11 bases. The CDR3 consists of 17 residues. Germline trimming cut 3 bases from V and 6 bases from J; bases unmatched to any gene: 13. Germline V CDR1 and CDR2: LNHDA, SQIVND (reference sequence). DNA for the CDR3: TGTGCCAGTAGTATGTCGGGTAGCGGGAGGGATTACCGCGAGCAGTACTTC. Residues: CASSMSGSGRDYREQYF.

V is TRBV5-1 and J is TRBJ2-5; D gene unclear. The CDR3 is 12 amino acids. Between the trimmed V and J ends, which lost 0 bases and 3 bases, there was a span of 3 bases. Germline CDR1 SGHRS, CDR2 YFSETQ. CDR3 in amino acids: CASSLAKETQYF. The CDR3 DNA reads TGCGCCAGCAGCTTGGCCAAAGAGACCCAGTACTTC.

The rearrangement joins TRBV11-3 to TRBJ2-1; D is unresolved. The CDR3 contains 12 residues. V was clipped by 2 bases and J by 7 bases, with 6 bases between them. Germline V gene lookup returns CDR1 SGHNT and CDR2 YENEEA. CDR3 protein: CASSLRSNEQFF. The CDR3 bases are TGTGCCAGCAGCTTACGCAGTAATGAGCAGTTCTTC. The whole variable domain, remainder taken from reference TRBV11-3 and TRBJ2-1, is EAGVVQSPRYKIIEKKQPVAFWCNPISGHNTLYWYLQNLGQGPELLIRYENEEAVDDSQLPKDRFSAERLKGVDSTLKIQPAELGDSAVYLCASSLRSNEQFFGPGTRLTVL.

This clone was picked up one time. The rearrangement uses TRBV15 and TRBJ2-5; 7 bases fit TRBD2. CDR3 length: 15 residues. Per germline, CDR1 LNHNV and CDR2 YYDKDF (reference sequence). The V and J ends lost 2 bases and 4 bases, in that order; junction bases with no gene match: 7. CDR3 sequence: CATSRSRGGSETQYF. The CDR3 DNA is TGTGCCACCAGCAGATCCCGGGGAGGGTCAGAGACCCAGTACTTC.

V is TRBV12-5 and J is TRBJ2-1; D ambiguous. Trimming pared 1 base from V and 8 bases from J, leaving 9 bases between. The CDR3 totals 13 residues. CDR1 and CDR2 from the germline V gene are LGHNT and FRNRAP. The CDR3 DNA reads as TGTGCTAGTGGTTTGGCTCCAAGGGATGAGCAGTTCTTC. Protein sequence: CASGLAPRDEQFF. Complete variable domain (other parts from reference TRBV12-5 and TRBJ2-1): DARVTQTPRHKVTEMGQEVTMRCQPILGHNTVFWYRQTMMQGLELLAYFRNRAPLDDSGMPKDRFSAEMPDATLATLKIQPSEPRDSAVYFCASGLAPRDEQFFGPGTRLTVL.

The V gene is TRBV11-2, the J gene TRBJ2-2; TRBD2 matches 7 bases. V lost 5 bases and J lost 7; bases outside the gene matches: 13. Germline V gene sequence: CDR1 SGHAT, CDR2 FQNNGV. This CDR3 is built from 16 residues. CDR3 protein: CASSPSRLAYDGELFF. Here the CDR3 DNA reads TGTGCCAGCAGCCCCAGCAGACTAGCTTACGACGGGGAGCTGTTTTTT.

This chain connects TRBV19 to TRBJ2-6, with D possibly matching TRBD2 (5 bases). The CDR3 extends over 15 amino acids. The germline V gene has CDR1 LNHDA and CDR2 SQIVND (reference sequence). The ends were cut back, 5 bases at V and 0 bases at J, with 8 bases in the middle. The CDR3 sequence is CASSPEGSGANVLTF. CDR3 bases: TGTGCCAGTAGTCCCGAGGGCTCTGGGGCCAACGTCCTGACTTTC.

The V and J genes are TRBV11-3 and TRBJ1-1; D unclear. The germline V gene encodes CDR1 SGHNT and CDR2 YENEEA. The CDR3 is 15 residues long. V was clipped by 5 bases and J by 0 bases, with 13 bases between them. The CDR3 region is CASSPHVVLNTEAFF. CDR3 nucleotides: TGTGCCAGCAGCCCCCACGTCGTACTGAACACTGAAGCTTTCTTT.

The genes are TRBV5-1 and TRBJ2-5; 8 bases line up with TRBD1. This CDR3 spans 15 amino acids. After removal of 0 bases from V and 4 bases from J, the junction contained 5 bases not matched to a gene. The germline gives CDR1 SGHRS, CDR2 YFSETQ. CDR3 region: CASSLAVTGGETQYF. The CDR3 region has the DNA TGCGCCAGCAGCTTGGCCGTTACAGGGGGAGAGACCCAGTACTTC.

The V and J genes are TRBV7-6 and TRBJ2-1, with 14 bases matching TRBD2. This CDR3 spans 18 amino acids. Germline V CDR1 and CDR2: SGHVS, FNYEAQ. The J segment lost 6 bases and the V segment lost 0 bases, leaving 7 bases of the junction unmatched. In DNA, the CDR3 is TGTGCCAGCAGCTTAGCGACTAGCGGGAGGGCCCTTGCCAATGAGCAGTTCTTC. The encoded protein is CASSLATSGRALANEQFF.

In regard to this clone: At one end, the junction sequence differs from germline, possibly due to a read error. V is TRBV5-1 and J is TRBJ2-1; D unclear. The germline V gene has CDR1 SGHRS and CDR2 YFSETQ. This CDR3 region has 18 residues. The CDR3 here is CASSNPPKPKKIYNEQFF. The CDR3 DNA reads TGCGCCAGCAGCAACCCCCCTAAACCGAAAAAGATCTACAATGAGCAATTCTTC.